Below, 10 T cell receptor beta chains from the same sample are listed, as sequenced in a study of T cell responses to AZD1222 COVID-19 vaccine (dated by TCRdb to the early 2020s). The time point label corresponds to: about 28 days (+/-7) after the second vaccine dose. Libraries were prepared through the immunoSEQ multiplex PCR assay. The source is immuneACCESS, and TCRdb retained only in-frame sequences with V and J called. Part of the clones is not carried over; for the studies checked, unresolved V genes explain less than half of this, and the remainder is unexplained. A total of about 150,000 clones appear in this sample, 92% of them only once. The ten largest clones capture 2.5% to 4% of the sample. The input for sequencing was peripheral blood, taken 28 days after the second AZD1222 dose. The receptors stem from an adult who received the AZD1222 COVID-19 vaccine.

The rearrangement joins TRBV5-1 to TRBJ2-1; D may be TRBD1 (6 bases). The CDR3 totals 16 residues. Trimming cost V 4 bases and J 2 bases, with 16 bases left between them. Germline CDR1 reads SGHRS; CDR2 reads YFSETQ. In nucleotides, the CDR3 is TGCGCCAGCAGCACAGGGACAAGTTATACCTACAATGAGCAGTTCTTC. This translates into CASSTGTSYTYNEQFF.

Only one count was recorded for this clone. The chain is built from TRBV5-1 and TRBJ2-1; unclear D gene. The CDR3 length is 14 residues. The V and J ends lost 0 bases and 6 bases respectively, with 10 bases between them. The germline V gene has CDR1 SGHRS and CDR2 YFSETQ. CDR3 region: CASSLEGSLNEQFF. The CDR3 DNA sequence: TGCGCCAGCAGCTTGGAGGGCAGCCTCAATGAGCAGTTCTTC.

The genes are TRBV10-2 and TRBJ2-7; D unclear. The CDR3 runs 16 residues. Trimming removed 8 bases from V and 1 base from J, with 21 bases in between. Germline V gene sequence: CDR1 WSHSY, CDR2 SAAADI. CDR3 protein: CASSSIPSAQSYEQYF. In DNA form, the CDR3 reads TGCGCCAGCTCCAGCATCCCCAGCGCACAATCCTACGAGCAGTACTTC.

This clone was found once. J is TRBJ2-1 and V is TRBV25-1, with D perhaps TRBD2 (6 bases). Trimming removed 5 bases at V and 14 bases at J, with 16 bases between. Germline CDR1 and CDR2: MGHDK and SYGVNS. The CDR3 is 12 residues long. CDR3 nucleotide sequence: TGTGCCAGCAGTCCGACTAGGGAGTTAGAGTTCTTC. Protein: CASSPTRELEFF.

CDR3 protein: CSASPQFF. The CDR3 DNA follows: TGCAGTGCTTCTCCTCAGTTCTTC. The rearrangement joins TRBV20-1 to TRBJ2-1; D remains ambiguous. There are 8 residues in the CDR3. Trimming took 5 bases from V and 13 from J, leaving 6 bases between them. Germline V gene lookup returns CDR1 DFQATT and CDR2 SNEGSKA (reference sequence).

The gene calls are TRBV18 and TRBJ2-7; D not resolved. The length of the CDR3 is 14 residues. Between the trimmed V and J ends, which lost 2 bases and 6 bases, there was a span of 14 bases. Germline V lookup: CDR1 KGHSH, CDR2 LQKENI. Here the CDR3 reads CASSPSADVGEQYF. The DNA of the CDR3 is TGTGCCAGCTCACCATCCGCCGACGTGGGCGAGCAGTACTTC.

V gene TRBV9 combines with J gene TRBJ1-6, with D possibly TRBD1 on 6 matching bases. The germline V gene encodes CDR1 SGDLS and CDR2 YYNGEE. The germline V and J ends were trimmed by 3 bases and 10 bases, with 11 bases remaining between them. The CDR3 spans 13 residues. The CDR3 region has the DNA TGTGCCAGCAGCGAGGGGGGTCTCTCACCCCTCCACTTT. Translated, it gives CASSEGGLSPLHF. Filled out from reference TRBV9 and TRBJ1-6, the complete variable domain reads DSGVTQTPKHLITATGQRVTLRCSPRSGDLSVYWYQQSLDQGLQFLIQYYNGEERAKGNILERFSAQQFPDLHSELNLSSLELGDSALYFCASSEGGLSPLHFGNGTRLTVT.

The CDR3 region has the DNA TGTGCCAGCAGCCAAGGGGTCGGACTAGCGGGAGCAGATACGCAGTATTTT. Protein sequence: CASSQGVGLAGADTQYF. This sequence joins TRBV3-1 (or the pseudogene TRBV3-2) and TRBJ2-3; 13 bases align to TRBD2. Trimming at V came to 1 base and at J to 4 bases, leaving 5 bases not matched to a gene. CDR3 size: 17 residues. CDR1 LGHDT and CDR2 YNNKEL come from the germline V gene (reference sequence).

CDR3 in amino acids: CASSRTDYEQYF. The DNA of the CDR3 is TGTGCCAGCAGCAGGACAGACTACGAGCAGTACTTC. This chain links TRBV6-2 or TRBV6-3 with TRBJ2-7; D is perhaps TRBD1 (6 bases). The germline gives CDR1 MNHEY, CDR2 SVGEGT. V dropped 6 bases and J dropped 3 bases, with 9 bases sitting between them. CDR3 size: 12 residues.

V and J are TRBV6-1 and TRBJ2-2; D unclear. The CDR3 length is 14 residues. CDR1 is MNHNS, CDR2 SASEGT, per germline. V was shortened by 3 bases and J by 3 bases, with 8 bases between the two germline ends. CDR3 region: CASSEGIHTGELFF. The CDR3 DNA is TGTGCCAGCAGTGAGGGGATTCACACCGGGGAGCTGTTTTTT.